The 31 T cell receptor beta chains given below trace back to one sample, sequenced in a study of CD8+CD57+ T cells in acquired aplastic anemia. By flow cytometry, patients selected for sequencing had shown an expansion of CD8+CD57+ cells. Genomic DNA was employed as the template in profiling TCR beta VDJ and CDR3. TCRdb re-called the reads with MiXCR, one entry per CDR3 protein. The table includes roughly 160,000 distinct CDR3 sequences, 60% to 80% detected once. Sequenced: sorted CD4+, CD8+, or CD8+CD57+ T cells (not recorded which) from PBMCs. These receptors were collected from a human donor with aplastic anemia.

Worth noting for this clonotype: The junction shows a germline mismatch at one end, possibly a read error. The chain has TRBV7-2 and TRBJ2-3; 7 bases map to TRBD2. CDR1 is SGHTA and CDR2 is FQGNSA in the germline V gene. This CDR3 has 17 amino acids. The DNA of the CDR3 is TGCGCCAGCAGCTTACGTTCCCGGGAGGTTGGGACAGATACGCAGTATTTT. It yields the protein CASSLRSREVGTDTQYF.

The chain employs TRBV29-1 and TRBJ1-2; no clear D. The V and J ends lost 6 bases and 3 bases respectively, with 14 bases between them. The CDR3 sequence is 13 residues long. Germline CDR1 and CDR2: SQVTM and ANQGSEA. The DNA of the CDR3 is TGCAGCGTCCAAGAGAACATGGACTATGGCTACACCTTC. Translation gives CSVQENMDYGYTF.

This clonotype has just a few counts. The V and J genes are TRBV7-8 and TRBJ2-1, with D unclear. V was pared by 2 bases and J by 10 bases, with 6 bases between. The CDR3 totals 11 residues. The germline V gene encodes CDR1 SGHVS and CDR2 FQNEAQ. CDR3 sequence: CASSLSREQFF. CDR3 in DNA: TGTGCCAGCAGCTTAAGTCGCGAGCAGTTCTTC. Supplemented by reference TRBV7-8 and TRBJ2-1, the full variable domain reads GAGVSQSPRYKVAKRGQDVALRCDPISGHVSLFWYQQALGQGPEFLTYFQNEAQLDKSGLPSDRFFAERPEGSVSTLKIQRTQQEDSAVYLCASSLSREQFFGPGTRLTVL.

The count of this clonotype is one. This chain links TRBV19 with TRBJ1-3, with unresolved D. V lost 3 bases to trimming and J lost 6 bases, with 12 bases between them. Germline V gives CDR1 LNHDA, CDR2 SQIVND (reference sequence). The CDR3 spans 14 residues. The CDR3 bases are TGTGCCAGTAGTATCCCGGGAAGGACAAACACCATATATTTT. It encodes CASSIPGRTNTIYF.

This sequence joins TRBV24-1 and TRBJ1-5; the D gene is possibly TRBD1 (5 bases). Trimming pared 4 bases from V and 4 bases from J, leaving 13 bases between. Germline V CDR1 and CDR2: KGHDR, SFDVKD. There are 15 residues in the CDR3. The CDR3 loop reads CATSEPGTENQPQHF. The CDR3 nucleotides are TGTGCCACCAGTGAGCCGGGGACGGAGAATCAGCCCCAGCATTTT.

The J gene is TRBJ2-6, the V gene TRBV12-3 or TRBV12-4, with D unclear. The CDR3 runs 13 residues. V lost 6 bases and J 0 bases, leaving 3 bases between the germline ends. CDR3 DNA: TGTGCCAGCAGGAGCTCTGGGGCCAACGTCCTGACTTTC. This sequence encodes CASRSSGANVLTF.

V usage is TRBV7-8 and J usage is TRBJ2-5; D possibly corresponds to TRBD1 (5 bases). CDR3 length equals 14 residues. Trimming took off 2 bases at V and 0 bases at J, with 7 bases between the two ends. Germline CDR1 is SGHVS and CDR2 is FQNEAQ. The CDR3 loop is CASSLRTNQETQYF. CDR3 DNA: TGTGCCAGCAGCTTAAGGACAAACCAAGAGACCCAGTACTTC.

CDR3 nucleotides: TGTGCCAGCAATTTGGGAACAGATCAGCCCCAGCATTTT. Its protein product is CASNLGTDQPQHF. The chain employs TRBV2 and TRBJ1-5, with D hard to call. V was shortened by 7 bases and J by 5 bases, with 12 bases between the two germline ends. CDR1 and CDR2 (germline): SNHLY, FYNNEI. The CDR3 totals 13 residues.

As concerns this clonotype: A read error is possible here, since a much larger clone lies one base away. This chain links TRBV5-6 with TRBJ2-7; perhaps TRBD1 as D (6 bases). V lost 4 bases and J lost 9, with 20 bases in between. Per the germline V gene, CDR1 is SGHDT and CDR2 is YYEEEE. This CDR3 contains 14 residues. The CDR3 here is CASSPLGGHAGQYF. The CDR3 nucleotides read TGTGCCAGCAGCCCCCTAGGGGGTCACGCCGGGCAGTACTTC.

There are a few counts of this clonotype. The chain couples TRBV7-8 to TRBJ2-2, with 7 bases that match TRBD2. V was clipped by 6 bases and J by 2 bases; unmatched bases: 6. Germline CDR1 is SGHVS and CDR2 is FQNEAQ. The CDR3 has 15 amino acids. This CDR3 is CASRARLANTGELFF. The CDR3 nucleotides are TGTGCCAGCAGAGCCAGACTAGCCAACACCGGGGAGCTGTTTTTT.

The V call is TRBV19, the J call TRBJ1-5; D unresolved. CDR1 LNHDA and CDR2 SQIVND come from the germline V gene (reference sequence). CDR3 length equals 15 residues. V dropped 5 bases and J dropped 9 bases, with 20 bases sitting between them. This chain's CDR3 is CASSQSTQPDRPQHF. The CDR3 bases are TGTGCCAGTAGTCAATCCACCCAACCTGATAGGCCCCAGCATTTT.

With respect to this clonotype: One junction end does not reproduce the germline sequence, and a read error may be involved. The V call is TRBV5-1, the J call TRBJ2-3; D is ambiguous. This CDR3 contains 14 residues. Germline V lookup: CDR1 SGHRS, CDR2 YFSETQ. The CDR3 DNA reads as TGCGCCAGCAGCTTGGGGGTGCCCACAGATACGCATTATTTT. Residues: CASSLGVPTDTHYF.

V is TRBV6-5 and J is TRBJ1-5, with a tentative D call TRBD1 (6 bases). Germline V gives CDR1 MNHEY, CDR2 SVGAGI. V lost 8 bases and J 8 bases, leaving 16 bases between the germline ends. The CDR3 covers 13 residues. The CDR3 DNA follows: TGTGCCAGCTCGGGGGCCGGGGTGAAGCCCCAGCATTTT. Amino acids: CASSGAGVKPQHF.

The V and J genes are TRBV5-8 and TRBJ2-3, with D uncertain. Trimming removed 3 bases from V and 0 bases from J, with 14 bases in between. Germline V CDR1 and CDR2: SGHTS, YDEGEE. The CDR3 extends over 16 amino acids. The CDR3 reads CASSWYRVTSTDTQYF. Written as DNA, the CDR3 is TGTGCCAGCAGCTGGTACAGAGTTACTAGCACAGATACGCAGTATTTT.

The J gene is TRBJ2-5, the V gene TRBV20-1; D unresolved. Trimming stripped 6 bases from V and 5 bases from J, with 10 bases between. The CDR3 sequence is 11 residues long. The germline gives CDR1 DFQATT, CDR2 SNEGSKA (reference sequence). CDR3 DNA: TGCAGTGCCCGAGTCACGGAGACCCAGTACTTC. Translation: CSARVTETQYF.

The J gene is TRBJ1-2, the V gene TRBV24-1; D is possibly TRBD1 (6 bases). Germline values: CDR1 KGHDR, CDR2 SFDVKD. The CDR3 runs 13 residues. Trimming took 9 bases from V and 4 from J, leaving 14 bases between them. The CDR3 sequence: CATLGGGPYGYTF. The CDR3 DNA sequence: TGTGCCACCCTAGGGGGGGGGCCCTATGGCTACACCTTC.

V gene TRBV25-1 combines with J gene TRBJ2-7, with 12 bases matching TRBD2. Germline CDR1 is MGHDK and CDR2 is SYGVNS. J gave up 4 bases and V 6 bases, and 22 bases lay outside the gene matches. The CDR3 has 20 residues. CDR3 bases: TGTGCCAGCAGAGGGGGGACAGGGGAAGAATGGACTAGCGGGATATACGAGCAGTACTTC. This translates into CASRGGTGEEWTSGIYEQYF.

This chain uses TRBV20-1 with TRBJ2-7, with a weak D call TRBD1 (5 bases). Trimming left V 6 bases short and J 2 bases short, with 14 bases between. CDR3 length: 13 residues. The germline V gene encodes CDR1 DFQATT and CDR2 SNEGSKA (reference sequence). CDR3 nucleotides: TGCAGTGCCATTGGCAGGGTGACCTACGAGCAGTACTTC. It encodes CSAIGRVTYEQYF.

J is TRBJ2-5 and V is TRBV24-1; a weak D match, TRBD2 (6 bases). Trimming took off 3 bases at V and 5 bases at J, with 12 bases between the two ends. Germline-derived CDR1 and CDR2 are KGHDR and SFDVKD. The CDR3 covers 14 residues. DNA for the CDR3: TGTGCCACCAGTGATCAGACTAGTTTGGAGACCCAGTACTTC. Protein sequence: CATSDQTSLETQYF.

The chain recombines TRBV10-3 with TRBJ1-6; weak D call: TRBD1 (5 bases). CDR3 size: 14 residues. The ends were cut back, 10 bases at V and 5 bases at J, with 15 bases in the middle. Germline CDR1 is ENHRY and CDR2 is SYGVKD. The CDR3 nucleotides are TGTGCCAGCAGGCGGACCAGGGATAATTCACCCCTCCACTTT. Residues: CASRRTRDNSPLHF.

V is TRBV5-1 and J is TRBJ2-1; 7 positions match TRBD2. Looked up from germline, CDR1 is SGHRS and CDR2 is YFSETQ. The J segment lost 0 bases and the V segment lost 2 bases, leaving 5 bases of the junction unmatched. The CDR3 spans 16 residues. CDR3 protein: CASSFPAGSSYNEQFF. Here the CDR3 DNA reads TGCGCCAGCAGCTTCCCAGCGGGGAGCTCCTACAATGAGCAGTTCTTC.

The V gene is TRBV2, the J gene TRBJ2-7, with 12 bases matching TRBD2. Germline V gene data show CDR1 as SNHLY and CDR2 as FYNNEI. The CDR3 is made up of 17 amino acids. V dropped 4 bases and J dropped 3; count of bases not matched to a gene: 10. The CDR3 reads CASSVRLAGGPGYEQYF. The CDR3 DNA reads TGTGCCAGCAGTGTGAGGCTAGCGGGGGGGCCGGGCTACGAGCAGTACTTC. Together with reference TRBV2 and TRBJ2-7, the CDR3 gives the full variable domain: EPEVTQTPSHQVTQMGQEVILRCVPISNHLYFYWYRQILGQKVEFLVSFYNNEISEKSEIFDDQFSVERPDGSNFTLKIRSTKLEDSAMYFCASSVRLAGGPGYEQYFGPGTRLTVT.

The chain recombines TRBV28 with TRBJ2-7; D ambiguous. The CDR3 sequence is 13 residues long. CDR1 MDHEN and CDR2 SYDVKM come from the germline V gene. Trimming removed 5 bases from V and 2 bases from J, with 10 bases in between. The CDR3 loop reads CASSPRLTYEQYF. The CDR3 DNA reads TGTGCCAGCAGTCCACGTCTTACCTACGAGCAGTACTTC.

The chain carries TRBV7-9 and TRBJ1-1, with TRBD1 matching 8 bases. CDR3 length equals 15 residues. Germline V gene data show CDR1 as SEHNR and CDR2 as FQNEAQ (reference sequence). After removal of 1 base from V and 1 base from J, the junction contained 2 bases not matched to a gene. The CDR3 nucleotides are TGTGCCAGCAGCTTAGTCGACAGGGGGAACACTGAAGCTTTCTTT. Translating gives CASSLVDRGNTEAFF.

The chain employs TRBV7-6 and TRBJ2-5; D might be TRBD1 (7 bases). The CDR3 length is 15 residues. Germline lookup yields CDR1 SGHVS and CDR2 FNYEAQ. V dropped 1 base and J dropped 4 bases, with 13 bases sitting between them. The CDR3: CASSLGNRGGETQYF. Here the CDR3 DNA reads TGTGCCAGCAGCTTAGGGAACAGGGGAGGAGAGACCCAGTACTTC. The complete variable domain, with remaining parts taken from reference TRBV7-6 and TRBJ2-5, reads GAGVSQSPRYKVTKRGQDVALRCDPISGHVSLYWYRQALGQGPEFLTYFNYEAQQDKSGLPNDRFSAERPEGSISTLTIQRTEQRDSAMYRCASSLGNRGGETQYFGPGTRLLVL.

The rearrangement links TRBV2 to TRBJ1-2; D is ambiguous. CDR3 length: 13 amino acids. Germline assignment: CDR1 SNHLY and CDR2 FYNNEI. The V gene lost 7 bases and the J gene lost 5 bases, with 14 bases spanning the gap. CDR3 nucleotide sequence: TGTGCCAGCACCGAGGAGGGTGATTATGGCTACACCTTC. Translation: CASTEEGDYGYTF.

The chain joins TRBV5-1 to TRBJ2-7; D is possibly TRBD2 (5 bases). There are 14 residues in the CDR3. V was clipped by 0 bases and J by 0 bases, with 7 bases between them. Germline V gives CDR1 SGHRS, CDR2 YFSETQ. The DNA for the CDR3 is TGCGCCAGCAGCTTGGCTGAGGGCTCCTACGAGCAGTACTTC. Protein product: CASSLAEGSYEQYF.

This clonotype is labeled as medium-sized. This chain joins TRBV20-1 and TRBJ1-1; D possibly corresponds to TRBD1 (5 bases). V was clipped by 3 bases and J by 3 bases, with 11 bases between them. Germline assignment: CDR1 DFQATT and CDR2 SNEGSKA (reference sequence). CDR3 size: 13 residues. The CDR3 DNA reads TGCAGTGCTAGGGGGGATACTGACACTGAAGCTTTCTTT. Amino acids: CSARGDTDTEAFF.

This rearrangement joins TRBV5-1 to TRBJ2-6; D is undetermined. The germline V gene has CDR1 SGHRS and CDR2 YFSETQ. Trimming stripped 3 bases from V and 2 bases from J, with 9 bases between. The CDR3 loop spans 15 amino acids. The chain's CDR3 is CASSYDPTGANVLTF. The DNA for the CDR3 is TGCGCCAGCAGCTACGACCCTACTGGGGCCAACGTCCTGACTTTC. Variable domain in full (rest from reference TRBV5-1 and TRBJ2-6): KAGVTQTPRYLIKTRGQQVTLSCSPISGHRSVSWYQQTPGQGLQFLFEYFSETQRNKGNFPGRFSGRQFSNSRSEMNVSTLELGDSALYLCASSYDPTGANVLTFGAGSRLTVL.

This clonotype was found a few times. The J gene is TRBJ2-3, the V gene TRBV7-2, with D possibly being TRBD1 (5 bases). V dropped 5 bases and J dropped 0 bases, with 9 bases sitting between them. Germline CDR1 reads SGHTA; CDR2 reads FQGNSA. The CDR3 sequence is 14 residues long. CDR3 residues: CASSDRLSTDTQYF. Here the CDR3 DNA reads TGTGCCAGCAGCGACAGACTTAGCACAGATACGCAGTATTTT.

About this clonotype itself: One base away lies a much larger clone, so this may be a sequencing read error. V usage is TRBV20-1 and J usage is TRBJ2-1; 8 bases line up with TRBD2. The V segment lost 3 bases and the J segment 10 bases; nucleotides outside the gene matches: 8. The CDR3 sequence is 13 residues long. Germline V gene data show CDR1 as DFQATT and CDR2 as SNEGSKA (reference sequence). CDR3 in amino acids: CSASLAGSYEQFF. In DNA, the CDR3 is TGCAGTGCTAGCTTAGCGGGGTCCTACGAGCAGTTCTTC.